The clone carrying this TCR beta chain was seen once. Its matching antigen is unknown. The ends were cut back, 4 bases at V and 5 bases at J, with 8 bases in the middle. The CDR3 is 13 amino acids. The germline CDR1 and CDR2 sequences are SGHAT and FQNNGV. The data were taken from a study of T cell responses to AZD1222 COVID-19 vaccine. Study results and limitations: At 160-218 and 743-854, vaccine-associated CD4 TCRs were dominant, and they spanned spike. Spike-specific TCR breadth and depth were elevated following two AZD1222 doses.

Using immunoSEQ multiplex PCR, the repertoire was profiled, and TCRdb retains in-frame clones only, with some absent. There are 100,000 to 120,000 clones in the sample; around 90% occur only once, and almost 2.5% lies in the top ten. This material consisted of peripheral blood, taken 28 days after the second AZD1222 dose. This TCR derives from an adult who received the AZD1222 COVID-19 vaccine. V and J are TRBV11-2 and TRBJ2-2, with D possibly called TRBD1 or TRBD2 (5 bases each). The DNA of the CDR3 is TGTGCCAGCAGCTCTTGGGGGACCGGGGAGCTGTTTTTT. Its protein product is CASSSWGTGELFF.